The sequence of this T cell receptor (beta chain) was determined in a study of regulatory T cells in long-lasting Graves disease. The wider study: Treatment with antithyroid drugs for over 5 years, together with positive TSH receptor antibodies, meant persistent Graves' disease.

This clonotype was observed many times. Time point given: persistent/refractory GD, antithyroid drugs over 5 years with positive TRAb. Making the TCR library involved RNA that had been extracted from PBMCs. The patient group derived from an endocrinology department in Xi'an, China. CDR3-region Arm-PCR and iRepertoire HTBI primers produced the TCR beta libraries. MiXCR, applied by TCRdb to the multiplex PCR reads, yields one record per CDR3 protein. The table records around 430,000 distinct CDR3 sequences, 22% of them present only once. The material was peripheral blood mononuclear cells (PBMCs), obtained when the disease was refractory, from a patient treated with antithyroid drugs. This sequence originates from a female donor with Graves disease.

CDR3 DNA: TGCAGTGCAACCTCTAGCGGTCTAGGGACCCAGTACTTC. Protein product: CSATSSGLGTQYF. The chain is built from TRBV20-1 and TRBJ2-5; TRBD2 matches 7 bases. The germline V gene encodes CDR1 DFQATT and CDR2 SNEGSKA (reference sequence). The CDR3 sequence is 13 residues long. The junction had 11 bases not matched to a gene; V was cut back by 6 bases and J by 7 bases.